This T cell receptor beta chain was recovered during a study of shared clonotypes between healthy human individuals. Looking at the study overall: Contributing individuals were a couple of females and three males aged 18 to 49. Findings and caveats of the study: Represented diversity, genetic and exposure-history alike, was limited by few donors. Generally, estimated richness proved larger in naive subsets than it did in memory subsets.

The data were produced by immunoSEQ multiplex PCR, yet TCRdb's version contains in-frame clones alone and is incomplete. The repertoire includes over 2 million clones, 92% of them detected once, and approximately 0.39% sits in the top ten. Worth noting for this clone: The target antigen is unknown.

The donors were adults (healthy and HIV-negative) with no recent acute infections or vaccinations. CDR1 SNHLY and CDR2 FYNNEI come from the germline V gene. CDR3 length: 14 amino acids. Between the trimmed V and J ends, which lost 6 bases and 4 bases, there was a span of 15 bases. The V call is TRBV2, the J call TRBJ1-2, with D tentatively TRBD1 (5 bases). The TCR originated in a man aged 18 to 30 in good health. Some clones in this sample may be carry-over from other donors' samples. Sequencing used naive CD4+ T cells from PBMCs. Sample subset: CD45RA+ positively selected. CDR3 sequence reads: CASRGLPLGYGYTF. CDR3 nucleotides: TGTGCCAGCAGGGGACTGCCCCTCGGCTATGGCTACACCTTC.